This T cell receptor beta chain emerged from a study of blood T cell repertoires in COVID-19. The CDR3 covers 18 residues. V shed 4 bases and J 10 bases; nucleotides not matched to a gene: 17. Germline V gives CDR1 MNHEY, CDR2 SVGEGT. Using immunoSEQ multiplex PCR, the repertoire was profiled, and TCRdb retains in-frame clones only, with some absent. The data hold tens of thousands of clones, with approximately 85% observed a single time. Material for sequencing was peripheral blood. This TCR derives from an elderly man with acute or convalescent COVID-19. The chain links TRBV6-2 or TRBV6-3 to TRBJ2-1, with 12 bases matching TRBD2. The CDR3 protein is CASSSSLPWTSGNYEQFF. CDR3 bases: TGTGCCAGCAGTTCAAGCCTCCCCTGGACTAGCGGGAATTACGAGCAGTTCTTC.